This T cell receptor (beta chain) was sequenced for a study of blood T cells in healthy people across ages. The second PCR ran about 6 to 11 cycles with a sample-barcoded 5' primer and J-beta primers. One entry per CDR3 protein, called by TCRdb with MiXCR from the 5' RACE reads. The data show approximately 400,000 distinct CDR3 sequences, roughly half seen once. Germline V gene sequence: CDR1 SNHLY, CDR2 FYNNEI. The V end was cut by 6 bases, the J end by 7 bases, with 25 bases between. This CDR3 contains 16 residues. Each donor was a healthy Caucasian individual from Russia, aged roughly 6 to 90. The sample consisted of blood. This sequence originates from a man aged 55 to 69 in good health. The chain is built from TRBV2 and TRBJ2-7; D is ambiguous. The CDR3 DNA reads TGTGCCAGCAGCACGCGTCGGTCAGGCTCCTACAATGAGCAGTACTTC. Encoded protein: CASSTRRSGSYNEQYF. Combining the CDR3 with reference TRBV2 and TRBJ2-7 gives the whole variable domain EPEVTQTPSHQVTQMGQEVILRCVPISNHLYFYWYRQILGQKVEFLVSFYNNEISEKSEIFDDQFSVERPDGSNFTLKIRSTKLEDSAMYFCASSTRRSGSYNEQYFGPGTRLTVT.